The clone carrying this T cell receptor beta chain was counted a few times. As yet, its antigen is unknown. The data stem from a study of cytomegalovirus exposure and HLA in healthy donors. Study observations and caveats: A further, later analysis showed that HLA-associated TCR beta chains (compared with equally common others) were more clonally expanded. CMV serostatus was the sole immune exposure data available. HLA-A and HLA-B allele assignments for most subjects were reportedly predicted accurately using TCR beta sequences. In vitro assays verified that a few CMV-associated chains recognized CMV antigens specifically.

Trimming shortened V by 3 bases and J by 2 bases, and 15 bases separated the two germline ends. There are 15 residues in the CDR3. Germline CDR1 is SGDLS and CDR2 is YYNGEE. This PCR relied on a set of 60 Vbeta primers and 13 Jbeta primers. Repertoires were generated with immunoSEQ multiplex PCR, while TCRdb's copy carries only in-frame clones and drops some. This sample yields roughly 100,000 clones, of which about 9.5% are seen a single time; 5.8% belongs to the top ten. The receptor comes from a man aged 35 to 55 in good health and CMV-seropositive. The sequenced sample consisted of PBMCs. The rearrangement uses TRBV9 and TRBJ2-7; tentative D call: TRBD2 (6 bases). CDR3 DNA: TGTGCCAGCAGCGGACGCGGGACGGACCCCTACGAGCAGTACTTC. Amino acid sequence: CASSGRGTDPYEQYF.